Sequencing of this T cell receptor beta chain was carried out in a study of blood T cells in healthy people across ages. In this sample, this clonotype turned up a few times. At one end the junction does not follow the germline gene, possibly because of a read error. Every participating donor contributed about 10 milliliters of peripheral blood through a draw. Per-sample PBMC isolation yielded at least 6.5 million cells. Using a J-beta primer mix together with a sample-barcoded 5' primer, a second PCR was run for about 6 to 11 cycles. TCRdb recomputed calls from the 5' RACE reads with MiXCR, one row per CDR3 protein. The data hold around 800,000 distinct CDR3 sequences, with about 26% observed a single time. These data were also reused for a study on T cells of mothers and their children. That paper notes: Every mother supplied over 8 million TCR beta CDR3 reads and every child 2.5 million to 3.5 million.

The sample was blood. The clonotype was recovered from a boy between 5 and 17 years old in good health.

In DNA form, the CDR3 reads TGTGCCGGCAGCCGTACCGGGACTGATGAAGCTTTCTTT. It translates to CAGSRTGTDEAFF. The genes are TRBV7-2 and TRBJ1-1; perhaps TRBD1 as D (5 bases). The germline V gene has CDR1 SGHTA and CDR2 FQGNSA. The CDR3 is 13 amino acids.